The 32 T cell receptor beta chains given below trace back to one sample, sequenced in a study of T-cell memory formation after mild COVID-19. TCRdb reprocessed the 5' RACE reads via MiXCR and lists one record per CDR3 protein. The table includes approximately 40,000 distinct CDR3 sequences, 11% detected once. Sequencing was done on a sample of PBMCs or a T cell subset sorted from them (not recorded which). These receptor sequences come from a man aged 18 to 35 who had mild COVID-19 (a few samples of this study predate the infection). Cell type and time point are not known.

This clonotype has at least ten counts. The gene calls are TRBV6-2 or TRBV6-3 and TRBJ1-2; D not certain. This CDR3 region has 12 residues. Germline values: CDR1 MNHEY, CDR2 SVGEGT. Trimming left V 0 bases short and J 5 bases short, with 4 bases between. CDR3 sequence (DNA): TGTGCCAGCAGTTACTCAACGTATGGCTACACCTTC. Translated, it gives CASSYSTYGYTF.

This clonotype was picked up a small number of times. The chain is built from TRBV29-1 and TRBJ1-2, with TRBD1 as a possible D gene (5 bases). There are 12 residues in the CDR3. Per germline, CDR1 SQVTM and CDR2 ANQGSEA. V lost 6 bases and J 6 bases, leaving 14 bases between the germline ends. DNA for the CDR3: TGCAGCGTCGAGGGGACCTTGGATGGCTACACCTTC. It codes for CSVEGTLDGYTF.

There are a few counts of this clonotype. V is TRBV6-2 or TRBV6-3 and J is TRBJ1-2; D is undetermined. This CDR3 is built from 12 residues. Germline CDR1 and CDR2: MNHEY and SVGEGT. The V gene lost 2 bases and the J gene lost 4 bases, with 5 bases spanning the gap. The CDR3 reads CASSYPFYGYTF. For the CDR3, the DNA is TGTGCCAGCAGTTACCCGTTCTATGGCTACACCTTC.

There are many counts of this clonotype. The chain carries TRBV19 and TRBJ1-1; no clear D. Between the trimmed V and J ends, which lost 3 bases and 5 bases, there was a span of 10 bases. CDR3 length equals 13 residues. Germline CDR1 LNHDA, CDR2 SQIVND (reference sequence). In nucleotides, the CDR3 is TGTGCCAGTAGTATCGTACCTTCGACTGAAGCTTTCTTT. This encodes CASSIVPSTEAFF. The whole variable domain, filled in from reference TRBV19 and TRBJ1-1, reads DGGITQSPKYLFRKEGQNVTLSCEQNLNHDAMYWYRQDPGQGLRLIYYSQIVNDFQKGDIAEGYSVSREKKESFPLTVTSAQKNPTAFYLCASSIVPSTEAFFGQGTRLTVV.

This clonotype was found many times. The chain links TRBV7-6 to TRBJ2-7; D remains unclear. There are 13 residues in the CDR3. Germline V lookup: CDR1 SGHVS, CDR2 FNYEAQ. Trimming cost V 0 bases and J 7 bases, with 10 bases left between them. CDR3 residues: CASSLAVDREQYV. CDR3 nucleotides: TGTGCCAGCAGCTTAGCTGTGGATAGAGAGCAGTACGTC.

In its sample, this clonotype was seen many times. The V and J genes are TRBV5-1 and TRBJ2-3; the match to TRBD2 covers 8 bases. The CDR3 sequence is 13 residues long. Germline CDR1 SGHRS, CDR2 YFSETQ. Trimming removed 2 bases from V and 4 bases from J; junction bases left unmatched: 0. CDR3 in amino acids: CASSFSGADTQYF. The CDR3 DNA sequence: TGCGCCAGCAGCTTTAGCGGGGCAGATACGCAGTATTTT.

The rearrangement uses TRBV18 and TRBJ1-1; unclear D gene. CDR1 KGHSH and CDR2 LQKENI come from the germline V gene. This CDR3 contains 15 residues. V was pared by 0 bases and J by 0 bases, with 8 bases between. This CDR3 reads CASSPPSLLNTEAFF. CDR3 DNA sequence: TGTGCCAGCTCACCACCCTCACTTCTGAACACTGAAGCTTTCTTT.

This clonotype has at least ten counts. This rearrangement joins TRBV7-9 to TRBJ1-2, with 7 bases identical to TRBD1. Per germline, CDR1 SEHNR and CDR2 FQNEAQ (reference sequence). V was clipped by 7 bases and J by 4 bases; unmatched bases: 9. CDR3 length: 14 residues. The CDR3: CASTTPTGPYGYTF. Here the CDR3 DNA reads TGTGCCAGCACCACCCCGACAGGGCCCTATGGCTACACCTTC.

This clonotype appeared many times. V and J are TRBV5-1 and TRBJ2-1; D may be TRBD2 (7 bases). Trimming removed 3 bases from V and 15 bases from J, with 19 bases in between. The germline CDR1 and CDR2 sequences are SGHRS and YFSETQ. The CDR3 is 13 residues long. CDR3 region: CASSSDGGPVWFF. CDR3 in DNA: TGCGCCAGCAGCTCCGACGGGGGGCCCGTCTGGTTCTTC.

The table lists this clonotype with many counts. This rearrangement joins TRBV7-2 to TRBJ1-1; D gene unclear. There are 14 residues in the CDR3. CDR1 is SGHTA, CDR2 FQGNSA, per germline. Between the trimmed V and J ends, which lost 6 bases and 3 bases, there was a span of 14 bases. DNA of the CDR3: TGTGCCAGCAGGGAAGGATGGAGTCACACTGAAGCTTTCTTT. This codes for CASREGWSHTEAFF.

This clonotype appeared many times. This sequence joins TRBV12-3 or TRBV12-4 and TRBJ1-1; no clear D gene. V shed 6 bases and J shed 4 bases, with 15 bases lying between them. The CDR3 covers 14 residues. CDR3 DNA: TGTGCCAGCAGGCCTCGGGAGGTGGGCACTGAAGCTTTCTTT. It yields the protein CASRPREVGTEAFF.

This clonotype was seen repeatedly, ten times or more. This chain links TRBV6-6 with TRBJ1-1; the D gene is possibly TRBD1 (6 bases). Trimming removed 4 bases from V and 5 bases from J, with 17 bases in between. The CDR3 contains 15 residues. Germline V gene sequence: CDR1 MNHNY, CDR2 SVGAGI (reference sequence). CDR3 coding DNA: TGTGCCAGCAGTTCTAATCAGGGGCGGTGGACTGAAGCTTTCTTT. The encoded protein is CASSSNQGRWTEAFF.

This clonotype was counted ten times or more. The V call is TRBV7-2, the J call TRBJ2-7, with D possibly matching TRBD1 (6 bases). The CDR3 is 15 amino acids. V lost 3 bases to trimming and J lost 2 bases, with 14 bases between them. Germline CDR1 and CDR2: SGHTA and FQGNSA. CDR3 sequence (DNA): TGTGCCAGCAGCTTCCAGGGGCTTCTCCCCTACGAGCAGTACTTC. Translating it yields CASSFQGLLPYEQYF.

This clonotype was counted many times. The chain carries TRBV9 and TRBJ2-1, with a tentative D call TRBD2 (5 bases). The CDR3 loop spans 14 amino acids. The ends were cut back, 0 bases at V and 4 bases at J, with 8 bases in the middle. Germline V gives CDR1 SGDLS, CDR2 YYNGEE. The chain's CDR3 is CASSVGPGYNEQFF. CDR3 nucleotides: TGTGCCAGCAGCGTAGGCCCGGGGTACAATGAGCAGTTCTTC.

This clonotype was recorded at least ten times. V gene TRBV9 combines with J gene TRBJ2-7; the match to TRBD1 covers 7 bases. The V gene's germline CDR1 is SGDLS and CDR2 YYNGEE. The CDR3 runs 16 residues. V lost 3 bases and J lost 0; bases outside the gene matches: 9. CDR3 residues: CASSAPLGQDSYEQYF. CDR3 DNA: TGTGCCAGCAGCGCACCCCTCGGACAGGACTCCTACGAGCAGTACTTC.

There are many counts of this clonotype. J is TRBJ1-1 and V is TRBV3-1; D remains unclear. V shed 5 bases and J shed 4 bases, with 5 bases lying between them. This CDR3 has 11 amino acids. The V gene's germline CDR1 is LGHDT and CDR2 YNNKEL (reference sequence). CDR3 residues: CASSYGTEAFF. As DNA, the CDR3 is TGTGCCAGCAGCTACGGCACTGAAGCTTTCTTT. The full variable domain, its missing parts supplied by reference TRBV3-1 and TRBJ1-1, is DTAVSQTPKYLVTQMGNDKSIKCEQNLGHDTMYWYKQDSKKFLKIMFSYNNKELIINETVPNRFSPKSPDKAHLNLHINSLELGDSAVYFCASSYGTEAFFGQGTRLTVV.

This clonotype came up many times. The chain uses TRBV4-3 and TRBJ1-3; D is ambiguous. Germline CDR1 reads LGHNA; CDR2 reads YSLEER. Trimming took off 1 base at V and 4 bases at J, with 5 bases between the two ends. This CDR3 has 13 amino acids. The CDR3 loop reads CASSQATGNTIYF. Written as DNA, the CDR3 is TGCGCCAGCAGCCAAGCGACGGGAAACACCATATATTTT.

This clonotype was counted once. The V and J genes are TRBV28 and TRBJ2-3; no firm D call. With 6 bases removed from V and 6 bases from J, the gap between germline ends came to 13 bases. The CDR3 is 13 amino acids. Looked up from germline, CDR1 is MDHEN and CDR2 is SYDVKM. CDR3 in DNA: TGTGCCAGCAGCCCCCCAGCCCTCGATACGCAGTATTTT. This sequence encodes CASSPPALDTQYF.

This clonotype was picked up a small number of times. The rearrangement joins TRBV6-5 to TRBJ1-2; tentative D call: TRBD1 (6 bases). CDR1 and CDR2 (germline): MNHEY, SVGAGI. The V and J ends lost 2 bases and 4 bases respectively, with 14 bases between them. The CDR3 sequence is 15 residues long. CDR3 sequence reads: CASSYGMGASYGYTF. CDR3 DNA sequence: TGTGCCAGCAGTTACGGTATGGGGGCCAGCTATGGCTACACCTTC.

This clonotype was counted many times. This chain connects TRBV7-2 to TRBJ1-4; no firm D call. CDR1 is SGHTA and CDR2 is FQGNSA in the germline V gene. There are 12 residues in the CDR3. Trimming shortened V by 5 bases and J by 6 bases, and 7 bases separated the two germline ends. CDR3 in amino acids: CASSGPHEKLFF. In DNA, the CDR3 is TGTGCCAGCAGCGGCCCTCATGAAAAACTGTTTTTT.

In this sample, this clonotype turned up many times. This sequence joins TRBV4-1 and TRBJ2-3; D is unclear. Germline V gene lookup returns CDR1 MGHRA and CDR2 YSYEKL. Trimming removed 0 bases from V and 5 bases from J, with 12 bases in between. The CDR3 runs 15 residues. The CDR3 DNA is TGCGCCAGCAGCCAAGATCCCACCCTCGGAGATACGCAGTATTTT. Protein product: CASSQDPTLGDTQYF.

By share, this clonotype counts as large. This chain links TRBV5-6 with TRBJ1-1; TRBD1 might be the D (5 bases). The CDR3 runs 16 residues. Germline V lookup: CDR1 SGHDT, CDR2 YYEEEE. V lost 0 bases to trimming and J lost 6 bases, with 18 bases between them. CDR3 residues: CASSLEGYGTPAEAFF. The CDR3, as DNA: TGTGCCAGCAGCTTGGAAGGGTACGGGACGCCGGCTGAAGCTTTCTTT.

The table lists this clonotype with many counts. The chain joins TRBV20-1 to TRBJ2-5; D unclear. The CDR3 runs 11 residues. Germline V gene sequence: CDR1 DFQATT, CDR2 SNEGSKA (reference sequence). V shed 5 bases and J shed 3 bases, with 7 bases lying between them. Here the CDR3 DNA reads TGCAGTGCTCTGACGGAAGAGACCCAGTACTTC. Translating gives CSALTEETQYF.

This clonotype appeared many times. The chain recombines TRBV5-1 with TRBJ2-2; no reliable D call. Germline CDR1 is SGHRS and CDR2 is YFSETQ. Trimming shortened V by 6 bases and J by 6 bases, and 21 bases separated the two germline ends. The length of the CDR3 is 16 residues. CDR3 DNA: TGCGCCAGCACGCCGCCCCCGTACACCCTACCCGGGGAGCTGTTTTTT. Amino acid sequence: CASTPPPYTLPGELFF.

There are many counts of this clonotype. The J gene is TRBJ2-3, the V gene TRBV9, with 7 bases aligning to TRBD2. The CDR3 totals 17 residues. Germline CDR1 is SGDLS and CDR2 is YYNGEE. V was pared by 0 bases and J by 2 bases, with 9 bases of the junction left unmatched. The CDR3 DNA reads TGTGCCAGCAGCGTAGGTTGGCAGCGGGGAGTCACAGATACGCAGTATTTT. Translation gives CASSVGWQRGVTDTQYF.

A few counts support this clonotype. The DNA of the CDR3 is TGCAGTGCTAGAGACTTTGACAGGGTGGACAATGAGCAGTTCTTC. Translated, it gives CSARDFDRVDNEQFF. The rearrangement links TRBV20-1 to TRBJ2-1; 7 bases align to TRBD1. Germline CDR1 DFQATT, CDR2 SNEGSKA (reference sequence). CDR3 size: 15 residues. V was clipped by 0 bases and J by 5 bases; unmatched bases: 7.

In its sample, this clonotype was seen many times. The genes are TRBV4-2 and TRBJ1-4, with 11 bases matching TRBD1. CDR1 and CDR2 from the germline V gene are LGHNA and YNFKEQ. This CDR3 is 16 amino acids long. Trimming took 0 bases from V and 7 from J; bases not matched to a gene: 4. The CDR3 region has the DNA TGTGCCAGCAGCCAAGACCCCGGACAGGGGGCTGAAAAACTGTTTTTT. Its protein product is CASSQDPGQGAEKLFF.

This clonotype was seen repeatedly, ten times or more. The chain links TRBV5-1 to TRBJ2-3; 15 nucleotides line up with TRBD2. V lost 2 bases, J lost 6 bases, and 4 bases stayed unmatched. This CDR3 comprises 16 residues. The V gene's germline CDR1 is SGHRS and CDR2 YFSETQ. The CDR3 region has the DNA TGCGCCAGCAGCTTCGGGACTAGCGGGGGGACTGATACGCAGTATTTT. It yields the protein CASSFGTSGGTDTQYF.

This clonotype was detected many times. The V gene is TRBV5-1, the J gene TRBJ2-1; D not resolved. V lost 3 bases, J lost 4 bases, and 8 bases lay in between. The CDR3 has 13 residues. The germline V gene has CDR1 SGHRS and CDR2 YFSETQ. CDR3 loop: CASSSYRYNEQFF. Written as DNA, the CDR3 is TGCGCCAGCAGCTCGTACAGATACAATGAGCAGTTCTTC.

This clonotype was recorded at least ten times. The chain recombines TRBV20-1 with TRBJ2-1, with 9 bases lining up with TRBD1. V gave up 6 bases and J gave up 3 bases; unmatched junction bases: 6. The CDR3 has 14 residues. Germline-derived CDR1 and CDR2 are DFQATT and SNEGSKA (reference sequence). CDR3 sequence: CSAQPGQGYNEQFF. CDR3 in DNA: TGCAGTGCACAACCGGGACAGGGCTACAATGAGCAGTTCTTC.

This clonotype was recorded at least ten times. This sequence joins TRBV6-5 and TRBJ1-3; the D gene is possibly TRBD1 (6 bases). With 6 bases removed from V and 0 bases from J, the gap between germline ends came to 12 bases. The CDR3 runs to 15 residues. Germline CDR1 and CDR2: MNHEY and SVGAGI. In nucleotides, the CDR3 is TGTGCCAGCAGCCCTGGACAGTTCTCTGGAAACACCATATATTTT. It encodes CASSPGQFSGNTIYF.

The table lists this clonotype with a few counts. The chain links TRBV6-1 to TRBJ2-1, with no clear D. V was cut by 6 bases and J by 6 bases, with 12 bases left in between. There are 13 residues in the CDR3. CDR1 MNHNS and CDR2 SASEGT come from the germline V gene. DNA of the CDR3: TGTGCCAGCAGAGGATTGGGTCGCAATGAGCAGTTCTTC. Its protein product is CASRGLGRNEQFF.